This TCR beta chain emerged from a study of T cell responses to AZD1222 COVID-19 vaccine. The V gene's germline CDR1 is MGHDK and CDR2 SYGVNS. After removal of 6 bases from V and 3 bases from J, the junction contained 14 bases not matched to a gene. The length of the CDR3 is 16 residues. The table came from immunoSEQ multiplex PCR; TCRdb's copy has only in-frame clones and leaves some out. The repertoire holds about 200,000 clones, with approximately 91% as singletons. Sample: peripheral blood, taken 28 days after the second AZD1222 dose. The rearrangement links TRBV25-1 to TRBJ2-7; 7 bases fit TRBD2. The receptor's source is an adult who received the AZD1222 COVID-19 vaccine. Here the CDR3 reads CASRAGEEEGVYEQYF. In DNA, the CDR3 is TGTGCCAGCAGGGCGGGGGAGGAGGAGGGAGTCTACGAGCAGTACTTC.